Described below is a single TCR beta chain sequence and its context. This sample is part of a study of blood T cell repertoires in COVID-19. Authors' processing steps: Nucleated cell number was recorded as an estimate derived from reference gene primer amplification. Clones were read by immunoSEQ multiplex PCR, and TCRdb kept only the in-frame ones, dropping some. Clone size and the V and J calls come from that table; the DNA yielded D and trimming. The sample has 110,000 or so clones, about four fifths seen once. The CDR3 covers 14 residues. Germline V gene lookup returns CDR1 SGHAT and CDR2 FQNNGV. V was pared by 5 bases and J by 4 bases, with 12 bases between.

The sequence derives from a woman aged 35 to 49 with acute or convalescent COVID-19. V is TRBV11-2 and J is TRBJ1-3; a weak D match, TRBD1 (5 bases). The sequencing input was peripheral blood. The CDR3 here is CASSPGLLGNTIYF. The CDR3, as DNA: TGTGCCAGCAGCCCGGGACTGTTGGGAAACACCATATATTTT.